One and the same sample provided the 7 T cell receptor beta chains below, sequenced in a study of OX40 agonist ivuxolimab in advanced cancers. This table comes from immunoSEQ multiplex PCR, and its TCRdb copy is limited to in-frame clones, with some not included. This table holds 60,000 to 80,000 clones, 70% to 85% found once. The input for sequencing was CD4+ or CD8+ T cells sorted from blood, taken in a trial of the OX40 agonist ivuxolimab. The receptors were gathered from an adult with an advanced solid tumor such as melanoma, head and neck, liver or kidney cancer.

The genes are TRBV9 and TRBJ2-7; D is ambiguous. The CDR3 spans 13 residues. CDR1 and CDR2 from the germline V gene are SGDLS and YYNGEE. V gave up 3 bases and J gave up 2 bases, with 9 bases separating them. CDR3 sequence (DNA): TGTGCCAGCAGCGCCCCTCCCACCTACGAGCAGTACTTC. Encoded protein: CASSAPPTYEQYF.

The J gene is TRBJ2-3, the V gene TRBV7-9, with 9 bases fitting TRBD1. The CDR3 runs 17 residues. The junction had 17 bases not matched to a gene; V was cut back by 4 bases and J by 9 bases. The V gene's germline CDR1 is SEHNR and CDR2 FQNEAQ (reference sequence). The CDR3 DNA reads TGTGCCAGCAGCTCCCCGCTCCGGGACAGGGTGTTGATCACGCAGTATTTT. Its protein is CASSSPLRDRVLITQYF.

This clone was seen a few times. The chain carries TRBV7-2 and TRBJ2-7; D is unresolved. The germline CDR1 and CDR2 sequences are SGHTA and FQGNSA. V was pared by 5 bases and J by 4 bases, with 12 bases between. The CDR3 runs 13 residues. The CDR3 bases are TGTGCCAGCAGCCCGGTAGCCTTATACGAGCAGTACTTC. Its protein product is CASSPVALYEQYF.

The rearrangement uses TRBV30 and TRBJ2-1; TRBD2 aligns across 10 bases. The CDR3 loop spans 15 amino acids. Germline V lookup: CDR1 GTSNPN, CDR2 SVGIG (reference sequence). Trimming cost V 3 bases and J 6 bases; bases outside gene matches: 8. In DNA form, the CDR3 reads TGTGCCTGGAGCGCTCCCGGGACTAGCGTCAATGAGCAGTTCTTC. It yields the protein CAWSAPGTSVNEQFF.

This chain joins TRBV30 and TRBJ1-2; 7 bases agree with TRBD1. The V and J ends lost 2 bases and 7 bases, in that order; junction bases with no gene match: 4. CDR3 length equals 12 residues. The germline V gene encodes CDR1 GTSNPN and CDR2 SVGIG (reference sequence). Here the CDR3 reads CAWSRQGGGYTF. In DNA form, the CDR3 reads TGTGCCTGGAGTAGACAGGGAGGTGGCTACACCTTC.

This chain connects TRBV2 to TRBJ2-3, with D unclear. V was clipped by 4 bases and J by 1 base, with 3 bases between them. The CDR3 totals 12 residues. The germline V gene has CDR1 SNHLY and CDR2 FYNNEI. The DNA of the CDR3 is TGTGCCAGCAGTGGAGGCACAGATACGCAGTATTTT. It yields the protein CASSGGTDTQYF.

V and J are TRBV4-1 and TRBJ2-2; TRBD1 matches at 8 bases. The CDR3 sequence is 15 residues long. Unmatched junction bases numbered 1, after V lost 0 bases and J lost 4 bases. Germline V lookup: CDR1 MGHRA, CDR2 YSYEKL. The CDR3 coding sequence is TGCGCCAGCAGCCAAGAGGGACAGGTCACCGGGGAGCTGTTTTTT. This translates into CASSQEGQVTGELFF.